The 27 T cell receptor beta chains reported below all come from one sample, sequenced in a study of beta chain features in type 1 diabetes. Notes on the study in general: Significant though moderate, a shortening of TCRB CDR3s appeared in all four CD4+ subsets of Type 1 diabetes patients.

The sequenced template was cDNA made from the entire isolated RNA. TCRdb's copy holds only in-frame clones and misses some; the assay was immunoSEQ multiplex PCR. The profile shows fewer than 300,000 clones, 20% of them singletons. No antigens are known for them. Sequencing used naive CD4+ T cells from blood. All receptors derive from a woman aged 40-49 years with type 1 diabetes.

The rearrangement links TRBV7-8 to TRBJ2-2; D might be TRBD1 (6 bases). This CDR3 contains 15 residues. Germline lookup yields CDR1 SGHVS and CDR2 FQNEAQ. The ends were cut back, 6 bases at V and 7 bases at J, with 18 bases in the middle. In DNA, the CDR3 is TGTGCCAGCAGGACGATAGCCCGAGGGGGCGGGGAGCTGTTTTTT. Protein: CASRTIARGGGELFF.

V and J are TRBV5-1 and TRBJ2-3; 9 positions agree with TRBD2. The V segment lost 4 bases and the J segment 6 bases; nucleotides outside the gene matches: 6. Germline loops: CDR1 SGHRS, CDR2 YFSETQ. There are 14 residues in the CDR3. Here the CDR3 DNA reads TGCGCCAGCAGCCGCGGGGGGGCCGAGGATACGCAGTATTTT. Protein product: CASSRGGAEDTQYF.

This clone was seen a handful of times. This rearrangement joins TRBV30 to TRBJ2-2; 7 bases line up with TRBD1. V lost 3 bases and J lost 4; bases outside the gene matches: 8. The CDR3 runs 15 residues. Germline V gene sequence: CDR1 GTSNPN, CDR2 SVGIG (reference sequence). CDR3 in amino acids: CAWRPTGSGTGELFF. The DNA of the CDR3 is TGTGCCTGGAGGCCGACAGGGTCGGGCACCGGGGAGCTGTTTTTT.

This clone was seen a few times. The rearrangement links TRBV5-4 to TRBJ1-2; D not certain. The V end was cut by 4 bases, the J end by 0 bases, with 7 bases between. This CDR3 contains 13 residues. Germline V gene lookup returns CDR1 SGHNT and CDR2 YYREEE (reference sequence). For the CDR3, the DNA is TGTGCCAGCAGCCACAAGTCTAACTATGGCTACACCTTC. Protein product: CASSHKSNYGYTF.

Only a few counts were recorded for this clone. V gene TRBV29-1 combines with J gene TRBJ1-2; the D gene is possibly TRBD1 (6 bases). CDR3 size: 11 residues. Germline lookup yields CDR1 SQVTM and CDR2 ANQGSEA. V lost 7 bases and J lost 7, with 13 bases in between. DNA of the CDR3: TGCAGCGCTTCGGGGGGCGGTGGCTACACCTTC. Translating gives CSASGGGGYTF.

The chain employs TRBV21-1 and TRBJ2-3; TRBD1 reflects the table's D call only, with no check against the DNA. TRBV21-1 counts as a pseudogene. The CDR3 covers 15 residues. Written as DNA, the CDR3 is TGTGCCAGCAGCCCTAGACAGCCTAGCACAGATACGCAGTATTTT. Translation gives CASSPRQPSTDTQYF.

V gene TRBV2 combines with J gene TRBJ1-5; a weak D match, TRBD1 (6 bases). Germline CDR1 SNHLY, CDR2 FYNNEI. V was cut by 8 bases and J by 0 bases, with 17 bases left in between. The CDR3 has 16 residues. The CDR3 sequence is CASARRGGYSNQPQHF. CDR3 DNA: TGTGCCAGCGCCCGGAGGGGGGGGTATAGCAATCAGCCCCAGCATTTT. Complete variable domain (other parts from reference TRBV2 and TRBJ1-5): EPEVTQTPSHQVTQMGQEVILRCVPISNHLYFYWYRQILGQKVEFLVSFYNNEISEKSEIFDDQFSVERPDGSNFTLKIRSTKLEDSAMYFCASARRGGYSNQPQHFGDGTRLSIL.

The genes are TRBV15 and TRBJ2-7, with D possibly matching TRBD2 (5 bases). Trimming shortened V by 1 base and J by 4 bases, and 14 bases separated the two germline ends. The germline V gene encodes CDR1 LNHNV and CDR2 YYDKDF (reference sequence). This CDR3 is 15 amino acids long. The CDR3, as DNA: TGTGCCACCAGCAGAGGGGCGGGCGTCTCATACGAGCAGTACTTC. It translates to CATSRGAGVSYEQYF.

This clone was picked up a small number of times. The J gene is TRBJ1-2, the V gene TRBV28, with a tentative D call TRBD1 (6 bases). In germline, CDR1 is MDHEN, CDR2 SYDVKM. V was cut by 4 bases and J by 8 bases, with 17 bases left in between. The CDR3 has 14 residues. The CDR3: CASSWLGTPEGYTF. CDR3 nucleotide sequence: TGTGCCAGCAGTTGGCTAGGGACACCAGAAGGCTACACCTTC.

This clone was detected only a few times. The rearrangement uses TRBV2 and TRBJ2-7, with D hard to call. This CDR3 is built from 13 residues. The V gene's germline CDR1 is SNHLY and CDR2 FYNNEI. Trimming removed 10 bases at V and 6 bases at J, with 19 bases between. CDR3 sequence (DNA): TGTGCCACCCATTTTCTTCAGTTCTCCGAGCAGTACTTC. Protein product: CATHFLQFSEQYF.

The chain links TRBV19 to TRBJ2-1; D gene ambiguous. From germline, CDR1 is LNHDA and CDR2 SQIVND (reference sequence). V was clipped by 3 bases and J by 1 base, with 7 bases between them. The CDR3 has 14 residues. The CDR3 region has the DNA TGTGCCAGTAGTATCGGCGGTTCCTACAATGAGCAGTTCTTC. It codes for CASSIGGSYNEQFF. Full variable domain (missing parts from reference TRBV19 and TRBJ2-1): DGGITQSPKYLFRKEGQNVTLSCEQNLNHDAMYWYRQDPGQGLRLIYYSQIVNDFQKGDIAEGYSVSREKKESFPLTVTSAQKNPTAFYLCASSIGGSYNEQFFGPGTRLTVL.

This chain links TRBV7-3 with TRBJ2-6; TRBD1 matches at 10 bases. Germline lookup yields CDR1 SGHTA and CDR2 FQGTGA. J was trimmed by 2 bases and V by 5 bases; bases with no gene match: 6. CDR3 length: 17 residues. The CDR3 is CASSLGQGGTGANVLTF. CDR3 bases: TGTGCCAGCAGCCTCGGACAGGGGGGGACTGGGGCCAACGTCCTGACTTTC.

This clone was counted a few times. J is TRBJ2-6 and V is TRBV25-1; 10 bases agree with TRBD1. The CDR3 is 18 residues long. J was trimmed by 0 bases and V by 4 bases; bases with no gene match: 6. Germline V lookup: CDR1 MGHDK, CDR2 SYGVNS. The DNA for the CDR3 is TGTGCCAGCAGTGGATGGACAGGGGGAACCTCTGGGGCCAACGTCCTGACTTTC. Protein sequence: CASSGWTGGTSGANVLTF.

The chain carries TRBV6-6 and TRBJ2-1; 8 bases align to TRBD1. The length of the CDR3 is 14 residues. Looked up from germline, CDR1 is MNHNY and CDR2 is SVGAGI (reference sequence). Trimming took 7 bases from V and 3 from J; bases not matched to a gene: 5. Written as DNA, the CDR3 is TGTGCCAGCACCAAGGGACAGGACTACAATGAGCAGTTCTTC. This sequence encodes CASTKGQDYNEQFF.

This clone was seen a few times. V usage is TRBV19 and J usage is TRBJ2-5; TRBD1 aligns across 7 bases. The J segment lost 10 bases and the V segment lost 6 bases, leaving 11 bases of the junction unmatched. CDR1 and CDR2 (germline): LNHDA, SQIVND (reference sequence). This CDR3 has 13 residues. The CDR3 region is CASSDRAQGIQYF. For the CDR3, the DNA is TGTGCCAGTAGCGACAGGGCCCAAGGGATCCAGTACTTC.

V gene TRBV5-1 combines with J gene TRBJ1-5; perhaps TRBD1 as D (6 bases). Trimming shortened V by 0 bases and J by 3 bases, and 13 bases separated the two germline ends. The germline CDR1 and CDR2 sequences are SGHRS and YFSETQ. This CDR3 spans 16 amino acids. The CDR3 region is CASSLESGGVNQPQHF. CDR3 sequence (DNA): TGCGCCAGCAGCTTGGAGTCTGGGGGCGTCAATCAGCCCCAGCATTTT.

The chain uses TRBV4-3 and TRBJ1-2, with a tentative D call TRBD1 (5 bases). The CDR3 covers 15 residues. The V end was cut by 1 base, the J end by 4 bases, with 13 bases between. Germline CDR1 is LGHNA and CDR2 is YSLEER. The CDR3 DNA reads as TGCGCCAGCAGCCAAGCGGGGGGTCCGGGCTATGGCTACACCTTC. It specifies CASSQAGGPGYGYTF.

This clone was counted a few times. V gene TRBV29-1 combines with J gene TRBJ2-3, with a weak D call TRBD2 (6 bases). This CDR3 is 14 amino acids long. Trimming stripped 6 bases from V and 3 bases from J, with 16 bases between. Germline assignment: CDR1 SQVTM and CDR2 ANQGSEA. The CDR3 loop is CSVRRGAGTDTQYF. In nucleotides, the CDR3 is TGCAGCGTCCGCCGCGGGGCGGGGACAGATACGCAGTATTTT.

The chain is built from TRBV29-1 and TRBJ1-2, with TRBD1 matching 8 bases. Per the germline V gene, CDR1 is SQVTM and CDR2 is ANQGSEA. V gave up 4 bases and J gave up 2 bases; unmatched junction bases: 3. CDR3 length: 13 residues. The CDR3 DNA is TGCAGCGTTGCCAGGACAGGGAACTATGGCTACACCTTC. Its protein product is CSVARTGNYGYTF. The complete variable domain, with remaining parts taken from reference TRBV29-1 and TRBJ1-2, reads SAVISQKPSRDICQRGTSLTIQCQVDSQVTMMFWYRQQPGQSLTLIATANQGSEATYESGFVIDKFPISRPNLTFSTLTVSNMSPEDSSIYLCSVARTGNYGYTFGSGTRLTVV.

A word on this clone: Other DNA sequences in this sample translate to the same CDR3. DNA for the CDR3: TGTGCCAGCAGCCCTAGCGGGAGCTCCTACAATGAGCAGTTCTTC. Translation: CASSPSGSSYNEQFF. The chain is built from TRBV7-9 and TRBJ2-1, with 10 bases fitting TRBD2. Trimming removed 5 bases from V and 0 bases from J; junction bases left unmatched: 1. This CDR3 is 15 amino acids long. Germline V gene data show CDR1 as SEHNR and CDR2 as FQNEAQ (reference sequence).

Regarding this clone: At the DNA level, this CDR3 is encoded by other sequences in the same sample as well. The chain links TRBV5-1 to TRBJ1-1, with no clear D. Trimming shortened V by 2 bases and J by 1 base, and 9 bases separated the two germline ends. Germline V gives CDR1 SGHRS, CDR2 YFSETQ. The length of the CDR3 is 14 residues. Here the CDR3 DNA reads TGCGCCAGCAGCTTAGCGACGGGGAACACTGAAGCTTTCTTT. This codes for CASSLATGNTEAFF.

This clone has only a few counts. The V and J genes are TRBV5-1 and TRBJ2-7; TRBD1 agrees at 9 bases. This CDR3 is 16 amino acids long. Per the germline V gene, CDR1 is SGHRS and CDR2 is YFSETQ. V gave up 3 bases and J gave up 0 bases; unmatched junction bases: 7. This CDR3 reads CASSSDGQGTSYEQYF. CDR3 nucleotide sequence: TGCGCCAGCAGCTCAGACGGACAGGGGACCTCCTACGAGCAGTACTTC.

The chain combines TRBV5-1 with TRBJ1-2, with a tentative D call TRBD1 (5 bases). Deletions cut 7 bases from V and 4 bases from J, with 11 bases between. The CDR3 consists of 12 residues. Germline CDR1 and CDR2: SGHRS and YFSETQ. CDR3 loop: CASGTQAYGYTF. CDR3 DNA: TGCGCCAGCGGGACTCAAGCCTATGGCTACACCTTC.

This clone was found a few times. The chain couples TRBV6-1 to TRBJ2-6, with D hard to call. This CDR3 is 15 amino acids long. Deletions cut 8 bases from V and 1 base from J, with 12 bases between. The germline V gene encodes CDR1 MNHNS and CDR2 SASEGT. The CDR3 protein is CASWFQRSGANVLTF. The CDR3 DNA sequence: TGTGCCAGCTGGTTTCAGAGGTCTGGGGCCAACGTCCTGACTTTC.

A few counts support this clone. The chain employs TRBV5-1 and TRBJ2-7; D perhaps matches TRBD1 (7 bases). CDR3 size: 16 residues. Germline loops: CDR1 SGHRS, CDR2 YFSETQ. V shed 0 bases and J shed 2 bases, with 15 bases lying between them. CDR3 DNA sequence: TGCGCCAGCAGCTTGGGCGGGACAGCTAGCACCTACGAGCAGTACTTC. Translating it yields CASSLGGTASTYEQYF.

The chain combines TRBV11-3 with TRBJ2-1, with TRBD2 matching over 12 bases. The CDR3 has 15 amino acids. Per germline, CDR1 SGHNT and CDR2 YENEEA. V lost 2 bases to trimming and J lost 7 bases; unmatched junction nucleotides: 3. The CDR3 DNA reads as TGTGCCAGCAGCTTATCTAGCGGGAGGGGAAATGAGCAGTTCTTC. Residues: CASSLSSGRGNEQFF.

The CDR3 protein is CASSQPGTGGAEGYTF. The CDR3 bases are TGCGCCAGCAGCCAACCCGGGACAGGGGGCGCGGAGGGCTACACCTTC. The gene calls are TRBV4-1 and TRBJ1-2, with 12 nucleotides matching TRBD1. The V gene's germline CDR1 is MGHRA and CDR2 YSYEKL. The CDR3 contains 16 residues. V lost 2 bases, J lost 8 bases, and 9 bases stayed unmatched.